This T cell receptor beta chain comes out of a study of T cells in Graves' hyperthyroidism and ophthalmopathy. About the study: Staff took peripheral blood when the initial diagnosis was made, before any treatment began.

A few counts support this clonotype. Looked up from germline, CDR1 is SGHVS and CDR2 is FNYEAQ. V lost 2 bases, J lost 1 base, and 14 bases lay in between. This CDR3 has 16 residues. Amplified TCR beta CDR3 regions derived from RNA transcripts. During a first-round RT-PCR of the TCR CDR3, the HTBI primer set was used. MiXCR was run by TCRdb on the multiplex PCR reads, yielding one entry per CDR3 protein. This table holds roughly 380,000 distinct CDR3 sequences, about 20% found once. Sequenced material: blood. The chain joins TRBV7-6 to TRBJ1-1; possibly TRBD1 for D (6 bases). The TCR originated in a woman between 18 and 29 years old with Graves' hyperthyroidism. Here the CDR3 DNA reads TGTGCCAGCAGCTTATCGGGGGGCAGGCGGAACACTGAAGCTTTCTTT. Its translation is CASSLSGGRRNTEAFF.